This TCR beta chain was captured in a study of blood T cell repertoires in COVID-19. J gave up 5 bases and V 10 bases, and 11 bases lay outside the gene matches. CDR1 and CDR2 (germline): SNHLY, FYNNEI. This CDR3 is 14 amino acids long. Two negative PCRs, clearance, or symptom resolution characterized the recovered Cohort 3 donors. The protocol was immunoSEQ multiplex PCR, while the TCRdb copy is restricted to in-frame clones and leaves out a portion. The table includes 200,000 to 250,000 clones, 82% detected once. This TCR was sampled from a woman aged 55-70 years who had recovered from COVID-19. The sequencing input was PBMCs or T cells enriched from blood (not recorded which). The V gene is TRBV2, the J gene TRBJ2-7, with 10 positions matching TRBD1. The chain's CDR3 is CATATGTGVHEQYF. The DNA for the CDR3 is TGTGCCACCGCTACCGGGACAGGGGTTCACGAGCAGTACTTC.